A single T cell receptor (beta chain) is shown here with its context. The entry originates in a study of blood T cell repertoires in COVID-19. Across the study: T cells, B-cell-depleted T cells, or PBMCs provided the cDNA or gDNA that served as material.

Germline V gene data show CDR1 as SGHTA and CDR2 as FQGTGA. V lost 1 base, J lost 3 bases, and 15 bases lay in between. This CDR3 region has 16 residues. Data came from immunoSEQ multiplex PCR; TCRdb stores just in-frame clones and leaves some out. The sample includes about 160,000 clones, more than 75% of them seen just once. Recovered Cohort 3 donors showed two negative PCRs, clearance, or symptom resolution. The sequence derives from a woman in her fifties or sixties who had recovered from COVID-19. J is TRBJ1-1 and V is TRBV7-3; D may be TRBD1 (6 bases). Sequenced material: PBMCs or T cells enriched from blood (not recorded which). The CDR3 region has the DNA TGTGCCAGCAGCTTAATACCAGGGGTGATCGACACTGAAGCTTTCTTT. Translation gives CASSLIPGVIDTEAFF.